The rows below give T cell receptor beta chains drawn from one sample of a study of blood T cell repertoires in COVID-19. The protocol was immunoSEQ multiplex PCR, while the TCRdb copy is restricted to in-frame clones and leaves out a portion. The sample lists just over 65,000 clones; roughly 90% were seen once. Sequencing used peripheral blood. The receptors derive from a man aged 55 to 70 with acute or convalescent COVID-19. The CDR3 runs from the conserved cysteine through the conserved F or W. Each record gives: clone size, D gene, V gene, J gene, CDR3 length, CDR3 protein, CDR3 DNA. The D gene is left open where the match is weak. Clone size is shown for a subset of rows, as once, few, many or a class of expanded clone.

once	TRBD1	TRBV6-5	TRBJ1-2	15	CASRSTGGADYGYTF	TGTGCCAGCAGGTCGACAGGGGGCGCAGACTATGGCTACACCTTC
NA	TRBD1	TRBV7-8	TRBJ1-2	15	CASSLARGLGYGYTF	TGTGCCAGCAGCTTAGCAAGGGGGCTGGGCTATGGCTACACCTTC
NA	TRBD2	TRBV7-9	TRBJ2-7	16	CASSPPGGGLSYEQYF	TGTGCCAGCAGCCCTCCGGGGGGGGGACTCTCCTACGAGCAGTACTTC
NA	TRBD1	TRBV7-2	TRBJ2-5	19	CASSPRTGPTSLIKETQYF	TGTGCCAGCAGCCCGCGGACAGGGCCAACGTCTCTAATAAAGGAGACCCAGTACTTC
NA	TRBD2	TRBV3-1/TRBV3-2	TRBJ2-5	16	CASSQRRGAVVETQYF	TGTGCCAGCAGCCAAAGGCGGGGGGCGGTTGTGGAGACCCAGTACTTC
NA	NA	TRBV30	TRBJ1-5	13	CAARGLPNQPQHF	TGTGCCGCAAGGGGTTTGCCTAATCAGCCCCAGCATTTT
NA	TRBD1	TRBV6-5	TRBJ1-2	13	CATLAQGARGYTF	TGTGCCACCCTGGCACAGGGGGCCAGGGGCTACACCTTC
few	TRBD1	TRBV6-5	TRBJ1-1	12	CASGTGATEAFF	TGTGCCAGCGGCACAGGGGCTACTGAAGCTTTCTTT
NA	NA	TRBV9	TRBJ2-2	18	CASSVNRDTPDRFGELFF	TGTGCCAGCAGCGTCAACCGGGACACCCCTGATAGATTCGGGGAGCTGTTTTTT
NA	NA	TRBV19	TRBJ1-4	16	CASSSARGQINEKLFF	TGTGCCAGTAGTTCTGCCCGAGGACAGATTAATGAAAAACTGTTTTTT
once	NA	TRBV7-2	TRBJ2-2	14	CASRQTGSSGELFF	TGTGCCAGCCGACAGACAGGTTCCTCCGGGGAGCTGTTTTTT
NA	NA	TRBV5-4	TRBJ1-1	13	CASSLKGVTEAFF	TGTGCCAGCAGCTTGAAGGGAGTCACTGAAGCTTTCTTT
NA	NA	TRBV6-5	TRBJ2-1	15	CASRILGQKDNEQFF	TGTGCCAGCAGGATATTAGGACAGAAAGACAATGAGCAGTTCTTC
NA	TRBD1	TRBV5-6	TRBJ2-2	15	CASSLRTGAAGELFF	TGTGCCAGCAGCTTACGGACAGGGGCTGCCGGGGAGCTGTTTTTT
NA	NA	TRBV3-1/TRBV3-2	TRBJ2-1	16	CASSQGGSFRYNEQFF	TGTGCCAGCAGCCAAGGAGGGAGCTTTCGGTACAATGAGCAGTTCTTC
NA	TRBD1	TRBV7-2	TRBJ2-7	14	CASSLPGTGREQYF	TGTGCCAGCAGCTTACCCGGGACAGGGCGCGAGCAGTACTTC
few	NA	TRBV2	TRBJ2-7	17	CASRPLAGTGSSYEQYF	TGTGCCAGCAGGCCCCTGGCCGGGACTGGGAGCTCCTACGAGCAGTACTTC
NA	TRBD2	TRBV2	TRBJ2-1	15	CASSEGLAGYNEQFF	TGTGCCAGCAGTGAGGGGTTAGCGGGGTACAATGAGCAGTTCTTC
NA	NA	TRBV10-1	TRBJ1-4	13	CASREANLEKLFF	TGCGCCAGCAGAGAAGCTAATCTCGAAAAACTGTTTTTT
NA	TRBD1	TRBV29-1	TRBJ1-2	12	CSVEAGQVRYTF	TGCAGCGTTGAAGCGGGACAGGTTCGCTACACCTTC
NA	TRBD1	TRBV20-1	TRBJ1-1	14	CSASYPRGYTEAFF	TGCAGTGCTAGTTACCCCAGGGGGTACACTGAAGCTTTCTTT
NA	TRBD1	TRBV27	TRBJ2-3	16	CASSAVTGVSTDTQYF	TGTGCCAGCAGTGCTGTGACAGGGGTCAGCACAGATACGCAGTATTTT
NA	TRBD1	TRBV5-1	TRBJ2-7	15	CASSPGDRAKDEQYF	TGCGCCAGCAGCCCGGGGGACAGGGCGAAGGACGAGCAGTACTTC
NA	NA	TRBV19	TRBJ1-1	12	CASSIIGTEAFF	TGTGCCAGTAGTATCATCGGGACTGAAGCTTTCTTT
NA	NA	TRBV9	TRBJ1-6	15	CASSVSSGYNSPLHF	TGTGCCAGCAGCGTATCTTCAGGTTATAATTCACCCCTCCACTTT
NA	TRBD1	TRBV6-5	TRBJ1-1	13	CASSLTGETEAFF	TGTGCCAGCAGCTTGACAGGGGAGACTGAAGCTTTCTTT
NA	TRBD2	TRBV11-2	TRBJ2-2	15	CASSLSGGYTGELFF	TGTGCCAGCAGCTTGAGCGGGGGGTACACCGGGGAGCTGTTTTTT
once	NA	TRBV11-2	TRBJ2-7	14	CASSRAQGTYEQYF	TGTGCCAGCAGCAGAGCCCAGGGAACCTACGAGCAGTACTTC
NA	TRBD2	TRBV9	TRBJ2-2	15	CASRGSGGETGELFF	TGTGCCAGCAGAGGTAGCGGGGGAGAGACCGGGGAGCTGTTTTTT
NA	NA	TRBV29-1	TRBJ1-4	11	CSVTEAQKLFF	TGCAGCGTTACGGAGGCTCAAAAACTGTTTTTT
NA	TRBD1	TRBV28	TRBJ1-2	16	CASSSGDRIPNYGYTF	TGTGCCAGCAGTTCGGGGGACAGGATCCCTAACTATGGCTACACCTTC
NA	TRBD2	TRBV11-3	TRBJ2-1	16	CASSLEGAGPRDEQFF	TGTGCCAGCAGCTTAGAGGGAGCGGGGCCGAGGGATGAGCAGTTCTTC
NA	NA	TRBV4-1	TRBJ1-1	14	CASSHRHLNTEAFF	TGCGCCAGCAGCCATAGACACCTGAACACTGAAGCTTTCTTT
NA	NA	TRBV3-1/TRBV3-2	TRBJ1-5	15	CASSQGGAINQPQHF	TGTGCCAGCAGCCAAGGCGGGGCTATCAATCAGCCCCAGCATTTT
once	NA	TRBV4-1	TRBJ1-2	17	CASSQEWGGGSNYGYTF	TGCGCCAGCAGCCAAGAGTGGGGCGGGGGATCTAACTATGGCTACACCTTC
NA	TRBD1	TRBV9	TRBJ2-4	14	CASSVGTGKNIQYF	TGTGCCAGCAGCGTAGGGACAGGCAAAAACATTCAGTACTTC
NA	TRBD2	TRBV4-1	TRBJ2-1	18	CASSQDPSGGAPYNEQFF	TGCGCCAGCAGCCAGGATCCGAGCGGGGGGGCCCCCTACAATGAGCAGTTCTTC
NA	NA	TRBV7-3	TRBJ1-2	13	CASSSGLHYGYTF	TGTGCCAGCAGCTCGGGACTGCACTATGGCTACACCTTC
NA	TRBD1	TRBV13	TRBJ1-5	16	CASSLGAGQGNQPQHF	TGTGCCAGCAGCTTAGGTGCGGGACAGGGTAATCAGCCCCAGCATTTT
NA	NA	TRBV2	TRBJ1-6	15	CASSEADLTRSPLHF	TGTGCCAGCAGTGAAGCGGACTTGACTCGGTCACCCCTCCACTTT
NA	NA	TRBV5-4	TRBJ1-1	14	CASSRGGVNTEAFF	TGTGCCAGCAGCCGTGGGGGGGTGAACACTGAAGCTTTCTTT
once	TRBD1	TRBV7-2	TRBJ1-5	15	CASSRGQGANQPQHF	TGTGCCAGCAGCCGGGGACAGGGGGCTAATCAGCCCCAGCATTTT
NA	NA	TRBV6-5	TRBJ2-3	15	CASSPALVSTDTQYF	TGTGCCAGCAGCCCCGCCCTAGTGAGCACAGATACGCAGTATTTT